The source of this T cell receptor (beta chain) is a study of post-analysis software for immune sequencing data. About the study: Multiple sclerosis in the patients followed relapsing-remitting, secondary progressive and progressive-relapsing courses.

Built from TCR beta cDNA, the libraries had unique molecular identifiers in them. Yield was roughly 0.5 million cDNA molecules from around 1 to 9.1 million T cells. In TCRdb, the PCR reads were re-called with MiXCR into one record per CDR3 protein. The sample has about 160,000 distinct CDR3 sequences, around 34% seen once. Study conclusions and caveats: Controls' normalized Chao1 diversity significantly exceeded that of multiple sclerosis patients. TRBV segments more frequent in patients than in controls numbered roughly five and included TRBV5-6, TRBV5-1 and TRBV20-1.

The J segment lost 3 bases and the V segment lost 6 bases, leaving 6 bases of the junction unmatched. CDR1 is MDHEN, CDR2 SYDVKM, per germline. The CDR3 consists of 16 residues. In its sample, this clonotype was seen a few times. Its antigen is not identified. The receptor comes from a girl aged 5-17 years with multiple sclerosis. The gene calls are TRBV28 and TRBJ2-3, with 13 positions matching TRBD2. The sequences come from blood, collected after autologous hematopoietic stem cell transplantation. The CDR3 DNA follows: TGTGCCAGCAGGGAGACTAGCGGGAGGACGACAGATACGCAGTATTTT. Translating gives CASRETSGRTTDTQYF.